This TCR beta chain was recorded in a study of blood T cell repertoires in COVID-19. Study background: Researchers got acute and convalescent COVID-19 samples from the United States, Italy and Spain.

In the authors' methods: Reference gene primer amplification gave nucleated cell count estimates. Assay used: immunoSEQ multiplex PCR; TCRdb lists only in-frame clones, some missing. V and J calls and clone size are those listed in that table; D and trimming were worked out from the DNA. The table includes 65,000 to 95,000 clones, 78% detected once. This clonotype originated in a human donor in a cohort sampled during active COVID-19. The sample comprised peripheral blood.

CDR3 sequence: CASSLSYGQGYEQYF. In DNA, the CDR3 is TGTGCCAGCAGCTTGTCGTATGGGCAGGGCTACGAGCAGTACTTC. V usage is TRBV5-6 and J usage is TRBJ2-7, with D possibly matching TRBD1 (5 bases). Germline-derived CDR1 and CDR2 are SGHDT and YYEEEE. Trimming removed 1 base from V and 3 bases from J, with 14 bases in between. This CDR3 is 15 amino acids long.